The present entry profiles one T cell receptor (beta chain) with its context. Its antigen is not identified. The run depth of the assay was deep. Some 30,000 T cell genomes (around 200 ng DNA) went into each sorted-subset replicate. The table came from immunoSEQ multiplex PCR; TCRdb's copy has only in-frame clones and leaves some out. The sample includes around 600,000 clones, 85% to 95% of them seen just once. V lost 1 base to trimming and J lost 0 bases; unmatched junction nucleotides: 3. CDR1 and CDR2 (germline): SNHLY, FYNNEI. The CDR3 runs 16 residues. This record belongs to a study of shared clonotypes between healthy human individuals. Study-level results: Larger estimated richness was generally recorded for naive subsets relative to memory subsets.

Naive CD8 cells lacked CD45RO and underwent positive selection for CCR7, leaving out terminally differentiated effector memory CD45RA+ cells. This TCR derives from a woman aged 25 to 39 in good health. Sequencing used naive CD8+ T cells sorted from blood. The gene calls are TRBV2 and TRBJ1-1, with 9 positions matching TRBD1. Written as DNA, the CDR3 is TGTGCCAGCAGTGAAGACAGGGGGCGAGTGAACACTGAAGCTTTCTTT. Translation gives CASSEDRGRVNTEAFF.